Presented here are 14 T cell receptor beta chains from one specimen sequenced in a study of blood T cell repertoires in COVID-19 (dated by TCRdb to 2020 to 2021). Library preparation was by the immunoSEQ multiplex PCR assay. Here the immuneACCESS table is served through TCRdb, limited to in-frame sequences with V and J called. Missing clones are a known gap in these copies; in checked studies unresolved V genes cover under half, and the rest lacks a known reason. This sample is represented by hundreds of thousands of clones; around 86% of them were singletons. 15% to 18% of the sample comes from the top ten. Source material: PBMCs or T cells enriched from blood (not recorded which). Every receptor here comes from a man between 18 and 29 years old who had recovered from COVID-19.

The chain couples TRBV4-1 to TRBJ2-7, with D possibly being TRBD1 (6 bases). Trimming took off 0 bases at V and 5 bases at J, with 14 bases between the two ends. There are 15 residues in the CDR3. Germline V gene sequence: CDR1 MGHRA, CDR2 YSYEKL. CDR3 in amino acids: CASSQDQGLWDEQYF. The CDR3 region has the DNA TGCGCCAGCAGCCAAGATCAGGGGCTATGGGACGAGCAGTACTTC.

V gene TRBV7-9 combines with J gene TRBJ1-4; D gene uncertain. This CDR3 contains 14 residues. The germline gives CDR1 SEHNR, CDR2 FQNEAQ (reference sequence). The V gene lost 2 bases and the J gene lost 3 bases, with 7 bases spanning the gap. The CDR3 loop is CASSLTWPNEKLFF. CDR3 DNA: TGTGCCAGCAGCTTAACGTGGCCTAATGAAAAACTGTTTTTT. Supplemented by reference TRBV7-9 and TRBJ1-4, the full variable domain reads DTGVSQNPRHKITKRGQNVTFRCDPISEHNRLYWYRQTLGQGPEFLTYFQNEAQLEKSRLLSDRFSAERPKGSFSTLEIQRTEQGDSAMYLCASSLTWPNEKLFFGSGTQLSVL.

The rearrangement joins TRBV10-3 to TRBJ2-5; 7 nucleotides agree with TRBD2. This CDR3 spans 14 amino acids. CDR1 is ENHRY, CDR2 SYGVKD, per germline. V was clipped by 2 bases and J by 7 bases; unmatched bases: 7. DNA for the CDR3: TGTGCCATCAGTGAGAGGGCGGGAGTCTGGACCCAGTACTTC. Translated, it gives CAISERAGVWTQYF.

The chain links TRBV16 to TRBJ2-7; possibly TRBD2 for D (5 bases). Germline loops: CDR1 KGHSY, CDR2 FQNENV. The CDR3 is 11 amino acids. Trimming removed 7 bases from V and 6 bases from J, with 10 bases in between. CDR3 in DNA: TGTGCCAGCACTCGGAGGTCCGAGCAGTACTTC. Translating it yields CASTRRSEQYF.

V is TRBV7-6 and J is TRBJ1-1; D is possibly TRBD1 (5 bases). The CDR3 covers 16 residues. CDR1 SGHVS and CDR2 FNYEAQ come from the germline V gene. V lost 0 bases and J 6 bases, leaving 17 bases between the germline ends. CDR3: CASSLALKGMSAEAFF. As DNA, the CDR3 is TGTGCCAGCAGCTTAGCGCTCAAGGGGATGAGCGCTGAAGCTTTCTTT.

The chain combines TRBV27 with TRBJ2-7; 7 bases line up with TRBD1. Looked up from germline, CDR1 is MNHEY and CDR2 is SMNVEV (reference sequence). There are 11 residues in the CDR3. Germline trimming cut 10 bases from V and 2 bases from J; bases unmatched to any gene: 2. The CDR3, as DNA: TGTGCCACAGGACAGGCCTACGAGCAGTACTTC. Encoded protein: CATGQAYEQYF.

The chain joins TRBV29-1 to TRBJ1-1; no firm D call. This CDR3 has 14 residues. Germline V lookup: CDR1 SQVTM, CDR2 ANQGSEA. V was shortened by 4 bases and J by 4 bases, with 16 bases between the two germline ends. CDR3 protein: CSVVEGLEFTEAFF. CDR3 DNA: TGCAGCGTTGTCGAGGGCTTGGAGTTCACTGAAGCTTTCTTT.

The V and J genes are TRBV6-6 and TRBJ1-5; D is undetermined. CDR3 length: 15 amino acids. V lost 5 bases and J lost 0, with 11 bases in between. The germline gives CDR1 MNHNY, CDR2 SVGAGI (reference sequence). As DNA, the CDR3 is TGTGCCAGCAGTGCCACGGGGTATAGCAATCAGCCCCAGCATTTT. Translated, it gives CASSATGYSNQPQHF.

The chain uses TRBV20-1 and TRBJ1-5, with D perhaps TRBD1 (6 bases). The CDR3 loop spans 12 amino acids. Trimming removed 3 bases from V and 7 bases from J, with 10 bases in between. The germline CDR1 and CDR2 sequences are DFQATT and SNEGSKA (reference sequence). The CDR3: CSASEGQQPQHF. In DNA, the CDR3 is TGCAGTGCTAGTGAGGGACAACAGCCCCAGCATTTT.

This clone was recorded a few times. The chain's CDR3 is CASSTRGGLSNQPQHF. The CDR3 DNA follows: TGTGCCAGTAGTACTAGGGGGGGACTTAGCAATCAGCCCCAGCATTTT. The V gene is TRBV19, the J gene TRBJ1-5; D might be TRBD1 (6 bases). CDR1 is LNHDA and CDR2 is SQIVND in the germline V gene (reference sequence). The V gene lost 4 bases and the J gene lost 0 bases, with 13 bases spanning the gap. This CDR3 spans 16 amino acids.

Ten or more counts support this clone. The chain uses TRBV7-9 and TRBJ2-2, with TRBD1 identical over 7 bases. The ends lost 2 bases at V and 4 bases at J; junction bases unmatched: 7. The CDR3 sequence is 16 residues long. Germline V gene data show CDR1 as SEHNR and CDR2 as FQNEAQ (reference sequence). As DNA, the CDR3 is TGTGCCAGCAGCTTATTATCCGGGACAGCCACCGGGGAGCTGTTTTTT. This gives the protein CASSLLSGTATGELFF.

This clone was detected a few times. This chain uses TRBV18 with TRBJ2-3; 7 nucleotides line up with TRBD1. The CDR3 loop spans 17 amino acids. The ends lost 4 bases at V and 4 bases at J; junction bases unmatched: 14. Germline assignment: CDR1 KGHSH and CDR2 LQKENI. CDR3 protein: CASSLFGQGDVPDTQYF. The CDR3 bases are TGTGCCAGCTCACTTTTCGGCCAGGGGGACGTCCCAGATACGCAGTATTTT.

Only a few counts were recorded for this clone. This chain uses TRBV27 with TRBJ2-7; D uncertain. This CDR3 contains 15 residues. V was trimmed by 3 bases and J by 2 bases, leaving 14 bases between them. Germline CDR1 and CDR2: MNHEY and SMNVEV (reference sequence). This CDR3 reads CASSLRGEEPYEQYF. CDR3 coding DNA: TGTGCCAGCAGTTTGCGAGGCGAGGAGCCCTACGAGCAGTACTTC.

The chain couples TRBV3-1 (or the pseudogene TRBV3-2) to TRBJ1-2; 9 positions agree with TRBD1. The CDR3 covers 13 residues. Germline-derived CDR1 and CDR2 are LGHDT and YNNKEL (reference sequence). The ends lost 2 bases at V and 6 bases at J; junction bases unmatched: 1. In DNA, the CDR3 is TGTGCCAGCAGCCAAACAGGGGGCGATGGCTACACCTTC. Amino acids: CASSQTGGDGYTF.